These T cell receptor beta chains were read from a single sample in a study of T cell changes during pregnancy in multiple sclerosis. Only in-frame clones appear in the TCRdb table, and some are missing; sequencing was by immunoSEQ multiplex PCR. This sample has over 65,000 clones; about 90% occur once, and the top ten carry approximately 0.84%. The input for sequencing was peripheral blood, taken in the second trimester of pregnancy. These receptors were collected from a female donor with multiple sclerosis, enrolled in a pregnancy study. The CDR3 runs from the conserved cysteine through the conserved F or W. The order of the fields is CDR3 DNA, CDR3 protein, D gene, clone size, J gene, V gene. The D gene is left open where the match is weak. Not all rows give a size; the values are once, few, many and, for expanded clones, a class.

CDR3nt: TGTGCCAGCAGCTCGGGACAGATTAATTCACCCCTCCACTTT
CDR3aa: CASSSGQINSPLHF
d_gene: TRBD1
abundance: .
j_gene: TRBJ1-6
v_gene: TRBV6-5

CDR3nt: TGTGCCAGCACTTACGAGGGACACGGTTTCGAGACCCAGTACTTC
CDR3aa: CASTYEGHGFETQYF
d_gene: .
abundance: once
j_gene: TRBJ2-5
v_gene: TRBV2

CDR3nt: TGTGCCAGCAGCCTAGGGACTTCCCAAGAGACCCAGTACTTC
CDR3aa: CASSLGTSQETQYF
d_gene: .
abundance: .
j_gene: TRBJ2-5
v_gene: TRBV7-7

CDR3nt: TGTGCCAGCAGCGCACAGGGGGCCAACACCGGGGAGCTGTTTTTT
CDR3aa: CASSAQGANTGELFF
d_gene: TRBD1
abundance: .
j_gene: TRBJ2-2
v_gene: TRBV9

CDR3nt: TGTGCCAGCAGTGACTTTTGGTCTAGCGGGGAGAACACCGGGGAGCTGTTTTTT
CDR3aa: CASSDFWSSGENTGELFF
d_gene: TRBD2
abundance: .
j_gene: TRBJ2-2
v_gene: TRBV2

CDR3nt: TGCGCCAGCAGCCAACCGCGTGGACTAGCGAGGACCTACAATGAGCAGTTCTTC
CDR3aa: CASSQPRGLARTYNEQFF
d_gene: TRBD2
abundance: .
j_gene: TRBJ2-1
v_gene: TRBV4-1

CDR3nt: TGTGCCAGCAGGTCTTCCGGGACAGGGATTGGGTTCTTC
CDR3aa: CASRSSGTGIGFF
d_gene: TRBD1
abundance: .
j_gene: TRBJ2-1
v_gene: TRBV6-5

CDR3nt: TGCGCCAGCAGCCAAGAGCGTTCAGGGTACGAGCTATCAGATGGCTACACCTTC
CDR3aa: CASSQERSGYELSDGYTF
d_gene: .
abundance: .
j_gene: TRBJ1-2
v_gene: TRBV4-1

CDR3nt: TGCAGCGGCACAGGGGATGGCGAGACCCAGTACTTC
CDR3aa: CSGTGDGETQYF
d_gene: TRBD1
abundance: .
j_gene: TRBJ2-5
v_gene: TRBV29-1

CDR3nt: TGTGCCAGTAGTATAGCAGGGAGGTGGACTGAAGCTTTCTTT
CDR3aa: CASSIAGRWTEAFF
d_gene: .
abundance: .
j_gene: TRBJ1-1
v_gene: TRBV19

CDR3nt: TGTGCCAGCAGTGAAGCGCAGAGCGGCACTGAAGCTTTCTTT
CDR3aa: CASSEAQSGTEAFF
d_gene: .
abundance: once
j_gene: TRBJ1-1
v_gene: TRBV6-1

CDR3nt: TGTGCCAGCAGCGTAGACGGGGGTACCTACGAGCAGTACTTC
CDR3aa: CASSVDGGTYEQYF
d_gene: .
abundance: .
j_gene: TRBJ2-7
v_gene: TRBV9

CDR3nt: TGTGCCAGCAGCCCGACAGCCGTGGGATTTTCACCCCTCCACTTT
CDR3aa: CASSPTAVGFSPLHF
d_gene: .
abundance: .
j_gene: TRBJ1-6
v_gene: TRBV5-5

CDR3nt: TGCGCCAGCAGCGGGACAGGGGGGTTCTCTGGGGCCAACGTCCTGACTTTC
CDR3aa: CASSGTGGFSGANVLTF
d_gene: TRBD1
abundance: .
j_gene: TRBJ2-6
v_gene: TRBV5-1

CDR3nt: TGTGCCAGCTCACCGGTTCGACAGGAAGCTACTGAAGCTTTCTTT
CDR3aa: CASSPVRQEATEAFF
d_gene: .
abundance: .
j_gene: TRBJ1-1
v_gene: TRBV18

CDR3nt: TGTGCCAGCAGCCCTCCGCGGGTCGGGGAGCTGTTTTTT
CDR3aa: CASSPPRVGELFF
d_gene: .
abundance: .
j_gene: TRBJ2-2
v_gene: TRBV7-9

CDR3nt: TGTGCCAGCAGCTTGGACAGGAACTATGGCTACACCTTC
CDR3aa: CASSLDRNYGYTF
d_gene: .
abundance: .
j_gene: TRBJ1-2
v_gene: TRBV5-6

CDR3nt: TGTGCCATCAGTGAGGGGAGGGGGGACTACAATGAGCAGTTCTTC
CDR3aa: CAISEGRGDYNEQFF
d_gene: .
abundance: .
j_gene: TRBJ2-1
v_gene: TRBV10-3

CDR3nt: TGCGCCAGCAGCTTGGAGCAGGGTAGGGGCCAAGAGACCCAGTACTTC
CDR3aa: CASSLEQGRGQETQYF
d_gene: .
abundance: once
j_gene: TRBJ2-5
v_gene: TRBV5-1

CDR3nt: TGTGCCAGCAGTTCGTCCCGACAGAACACTTCACCCCTCCACTTT
CDR3aa: CASSSSRQNTSPLHF
d_gene: .
abundance: .
j_gene: TRBJ1-6
v_gene: TRBV27

CDR3nt: TGTGCCAGCACGCCGACACCGAACACTGAAGCTTTCTTT
CDR3aa: CASTPTPNTEAFF
d_gene: .
abundance: .
j_gene: TRBJ1-1
v_gene: TRBV27

CDR3nt: TGTGCCAGCAGTTACGCCTCCGGGACACACTATGGCTACACCTTC
CDR3aa: CASSYASGTHYGYTF
d_gene: .
abundance: .
j_gene: TRBJ1-2
v_gene: TRBV6-5

CDR3nt: TGTGCCAGAAGCCCAAGGGGTGTCACTGAAGCTTTCTTT
CDR3aa: CARSPRGVTEAFF
d_gene: .
abundance: .
j_gene: TRBJ1-1
v_gene: TRBV5-3

CDR3nt: TGTGCCAGCAGCCCCCTGGGAGGTAACATGAACACTGAAGCTTTCTTT
CDR3aa: CASSPLGGNMNTEAFF
d_gene: .
abundance: few
j_gene: TRBJ1-1
v_gene: TRBV5-4

CDR3nt: TGCGCCAGCAGCCAATTGTCTAGCGGGGGGCGGGGGCAGTTCTTC
CDR3aa: CASSQLSSGGRGQFF
d_gene: TRBD2
abundance: .
j_gene: TRBJ2-1
v_gene: TRBV4-1

CDR3nt: TGTGCCAGCAAGTACTCTCCGGGAATGAACACTGAAGCTTTCTTT
CDR3aa: CASKYSPGMNTEAFF
d_gene: .
abundance: .
j_gene: TRBJ1-1
v_gene: TRBV5-6

CDR3nt: TGTGCCACCGCCCCGGGACAGGGGCAAGAGACCCAGTACTTC
CDR3aa: CATAPGQGQETQYF
d_gene: TRBD1
abundance: .
j_gene: TRBJ2-5
v_gene: TRBV10-3

CDR3nt: TGTGCCAGCAGCGTGGAGGGCACGCTCATGAACACTGAAGCTTTCTTT
CDR3aa: CASSVEGTLMNTEAFF
d_gene: .
abundance: few
j_gene: TRBJ1-1
v_gene: TRBV9

CDR3nt: TGTGCCAGCAGCGTATTCGGGGGGGCCTCGCCGATCACAGATACGCAGTATTTT
CDR3aa: CASSVFGGASPITDTQYF
d_gene: TRBD2
abundance: .
j_gene: TRBJ2-3
v_gene: TRBV9